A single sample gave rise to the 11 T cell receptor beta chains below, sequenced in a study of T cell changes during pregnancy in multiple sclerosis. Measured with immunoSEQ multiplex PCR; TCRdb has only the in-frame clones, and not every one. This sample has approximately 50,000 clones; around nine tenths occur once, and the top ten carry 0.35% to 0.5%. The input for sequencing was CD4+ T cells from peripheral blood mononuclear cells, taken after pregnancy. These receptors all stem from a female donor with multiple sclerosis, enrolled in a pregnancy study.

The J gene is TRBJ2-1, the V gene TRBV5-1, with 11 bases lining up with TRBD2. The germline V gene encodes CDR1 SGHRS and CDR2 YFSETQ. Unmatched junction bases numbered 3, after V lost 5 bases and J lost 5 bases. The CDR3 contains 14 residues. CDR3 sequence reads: CASSLAGGDNEQFF. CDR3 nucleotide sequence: TGCGCCAGCAGTCTAGCGGGAGGCGACAATGAGCAGTTCTTC.

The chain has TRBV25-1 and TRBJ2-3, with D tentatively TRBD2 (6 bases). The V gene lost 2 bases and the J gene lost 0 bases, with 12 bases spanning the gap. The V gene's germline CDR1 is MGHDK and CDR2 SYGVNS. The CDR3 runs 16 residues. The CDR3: CASSEVGGSSTDTQYF. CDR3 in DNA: TGTGCCAGCAGTGAAGTAGGAGGGTCTAGCACAGATACGCAGTATTTT. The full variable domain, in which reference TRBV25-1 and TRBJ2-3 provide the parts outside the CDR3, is EADIYQTPRYLVIGTGKKITLECSQTMGHDKMYWYQQDPGMELHLIHYSYGVNSTEKGDLSSESTVSRIRTEHFPLTLESARPSHTSQYLCASSEVGGSSTDTQYFGPGTRLTVL.

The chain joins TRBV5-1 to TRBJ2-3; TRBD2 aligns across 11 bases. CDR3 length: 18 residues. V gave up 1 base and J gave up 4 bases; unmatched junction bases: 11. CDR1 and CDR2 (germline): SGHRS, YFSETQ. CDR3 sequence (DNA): TGCGCCAGCAGCTTGTCCGTTCTAGCGGGAGGAGACGCAGATACGCAGTATTTT. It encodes CASSLSVLAGGDADTQYF.

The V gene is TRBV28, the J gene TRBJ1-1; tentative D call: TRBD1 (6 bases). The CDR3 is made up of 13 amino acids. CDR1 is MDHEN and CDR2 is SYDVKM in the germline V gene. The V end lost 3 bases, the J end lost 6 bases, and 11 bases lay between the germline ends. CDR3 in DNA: TGTGCCAGCAGTTTCCAGGGGAAGGCTGAAGCTTTCTTT. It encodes CASSFQGKAEAFF. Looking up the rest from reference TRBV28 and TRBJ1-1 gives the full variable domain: DVKVTQSSRYLVKRTGEKVFLECVQDMDHENMFWYRQDPGLGLRLIYFSYDVKMKEKGDIPEGYSVSREKKERFSLILESASTNQTSMYLCASSFQGKAEAFFGQGTRLTVV.

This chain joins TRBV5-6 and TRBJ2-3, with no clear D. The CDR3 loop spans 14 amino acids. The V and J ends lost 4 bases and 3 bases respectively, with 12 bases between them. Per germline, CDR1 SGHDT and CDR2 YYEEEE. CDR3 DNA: TGTGCCAGCAGCGCCCGCCTAGTAACAGATACGCAGTATTTT. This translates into CASSARLVTDTQYF.

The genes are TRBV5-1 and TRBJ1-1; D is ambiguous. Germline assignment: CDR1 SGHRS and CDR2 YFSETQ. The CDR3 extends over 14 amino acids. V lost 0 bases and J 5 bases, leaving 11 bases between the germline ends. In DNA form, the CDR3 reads TGCGCCAGCAGCTTGGGACACCCTTTTACTGAAGCTTTCTTT. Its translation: CASSLGHPFTEAFF.

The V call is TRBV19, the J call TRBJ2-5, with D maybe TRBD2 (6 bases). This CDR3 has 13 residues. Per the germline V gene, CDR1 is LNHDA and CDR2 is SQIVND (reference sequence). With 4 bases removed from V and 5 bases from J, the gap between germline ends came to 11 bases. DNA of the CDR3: TGTGCCAGTAGTAGGGACTCTCTGGAGACCCAGTACTTC. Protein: CASSRDSLETQYF.

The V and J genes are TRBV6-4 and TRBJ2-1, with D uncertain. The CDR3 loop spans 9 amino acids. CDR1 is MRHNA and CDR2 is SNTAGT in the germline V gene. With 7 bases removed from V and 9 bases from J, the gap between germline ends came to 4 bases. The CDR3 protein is CASNGEQFF. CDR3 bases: TGTGCCAGCAACGGTGAGCAGTTCTTC.

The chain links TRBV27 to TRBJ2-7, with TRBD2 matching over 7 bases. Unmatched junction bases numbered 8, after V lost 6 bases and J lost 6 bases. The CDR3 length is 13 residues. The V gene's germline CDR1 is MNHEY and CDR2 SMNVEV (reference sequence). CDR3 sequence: CASRESAGVEQYF. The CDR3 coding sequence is TGTGCCAGCAGGGAATCCGCGGGGGTCGAGCAGTACTTC.

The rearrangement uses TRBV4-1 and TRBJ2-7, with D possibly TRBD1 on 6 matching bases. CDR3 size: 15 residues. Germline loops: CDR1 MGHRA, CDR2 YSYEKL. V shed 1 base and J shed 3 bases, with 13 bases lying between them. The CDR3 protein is CASSQVSGQSYEQYF. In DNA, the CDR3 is TGCGCCAGCAGCCAAGTATCTGGACAGAGCTACGAGCAGTACTTC.

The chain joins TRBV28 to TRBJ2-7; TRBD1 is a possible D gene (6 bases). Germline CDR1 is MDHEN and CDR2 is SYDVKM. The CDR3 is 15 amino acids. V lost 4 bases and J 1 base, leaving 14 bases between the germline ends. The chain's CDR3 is CASSSQGTPSYEQYF. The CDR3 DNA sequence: TGTGCCAGCAGTTCACAGGGTACTCCTTCCTACGAGCAGTACTTC.